A single sample gave rise to the 16 T cell receptor beta chains below, sequenced in a study of CD8+ T cells in alopecia areata. Described treatment: oral pan-JAK inhibitor, 5-10 mg twice daily. Reverse transcription of extracted RNA yielded cDNA, which provided the sequencing template. Sequenced by immunoSEQ multiplex PCR; TCRdb stores in-frame clones only, minus some. There are some 190,000 clones in the sample; roughly three fifths occur only once, and 1% to 1.5% lies in the top ten. Sequenced material: CD4+ T cells sorted from blood, taken between weeks 43 and 45, from a patient treated with tofacitinib. The source of these receptors is a human donor with alopecia areata.

This chain connects TRBV30 to TRBJ2-7; D gene uncertain. CDR3 length equals 13 residues. Trimming shortened V by 3 bases and J by 3 bases, and 12 bases separated the two germline ends. CDR1 and CDR2 from the germline V gene are GTSNPN and SVGIG (reference sequence). The CDR3 region is CAWSEISNYEQYF. CDR3 DNA: TGTGCCTGGAGCGAGATTTCGAACTACGAGCAGTACTTC.

The rearrangement joins TRBV29-1 to TRBJ1-2, with D maybe TRBD1 (6 bases). The CDR3 sequence is 14 residues long. V dropped 6 bases and J dropped 5 bases, with 19 bases sitting between them. The V gene's germline CDR1 is SQVTM and CDR2 ANQGSEA. The chain's CDR3 is CSVKGIGGGYGYTF. CDR3 DNA sequence: TGCAGCGTCAAAGGGATAGGGGGAGGTTATGGCTACACCTTC.

The rearrangement joins TRBV5-4 to TRBJ2-2; 9 bases match TRBD2. The CDR3 totals 16 residues. J was trimmed by 1 base and V by 4 bases; bases with no gene match: 5. Germline CDR1 SGHNT, CDR2 YYREEE (reference sequence). The CDR3 sequence: CASSPQRGVNTGELFF. The DNA for the CDR3 is TGTGCCAGCAGCCCACAGCGGGGGGTGAACACCGGGGAGCTGTTTTTT.

The chain couples TRBV30 to TRBJ2-2; no definite D call. The CDR3 runs to 11 residues. Germline assignment: CDR1 GTSNPN and CDR2 SVGIG (reference sequence). V was cut by 3 bases and J by 7 bases, with 6 bases left in between. DNA of the CDR3: TGTGCCTGGAGGCGCAGCGGGGAGCTGTTTTTT. Protein sequence: CAWRRSGELFF.

V and J are TRBV11-3 and TRBJ2-5, with unresolved D. The ends were cut back, 2 bases at V and 0 bases at J, with 1 base in the middle. Looked up from germline, CDR1 is SGHNT and CDR2 is YENEEA. The CDR3 is 12 residues long. CDR3 sequence (DNA): TGTGCCAGCAGCTTAAACCAAGAGACCCAGTACTTC. Its translation is CASSLNQETQYF.

Regarding this clone: The same CDR3 can be traced to other DNA sequences in this sample. This chain uses TRBV5-1 with TRBJ2-7; D may be TRBD2 (5 bases). Trimming removed 0 bases at V and 2 bases at J, with 6 bases between. CDR3 length: 13 residues. Germline lookup yields CDR1 SGHRS and CDR2 YFSETQ. The CDR3 DNA sequence: TGCGCCAGCAGCTTGGTCGGGACCTACGAGCAGTACTTC. The encoded protein is CASSLVGTYEQYF.

J is TRBJ1-4 and V is TRBV2; possibly TRBD1 for D (5 bases). The CDR3 is 14 amino acids. Deletions cut 2 bases from V and 7 bases from J, with 11 bases between. Per the germline V gene, CDR1 is SNHLY and CDR2 is FYNNEI. CDR3 region: CASSERGRGEKLFF. CDR3 bases: TGTGCCAGCAGTGAAAGGGGAAGGGGTGAAAAACTGTTTTTT.

This sequence joins TRBV29-1 and TRBJ2-1, with a possible D match to TRBD1 (7 bases). This CDR3 has 13 residues. The germline V and J ends were trimmed by 5 bases and 6 bases, with 14 bases remaining between them. Germline V gene lookup returns CDR1 SQVTM and CDR2 ANQGSEA. As DNA, the CDR3 is TGCAGCGTTTCAGGGGGGAGCTTCAATGAGCAGTTCTTC. Encoded protein: CSVSGGSFNEQFF.

This chain joins TRBV6-5 and TRBJ2-5; D ambiguous. The CDR3 has 15 amino acids. V was clipped by 0 bases and J by 5 bases, with 13 bases between them. Germline CDR1 reads MNHEY; CDR2 reads SVGAGI. The CDR3 region is CASSYSASPVETQYF. The CDR3 DNA sequence: TGTGCCAGCAGTTACTCCGCCTCTCCCGTGGAGACCCAGTACTTC.

This chain joins TRBV5-5 and TRBJ2-2; 7 positions agree with TRBD1. The CDR3 contains 14 residues. The trim removed 7 bases at V and 4 bases at J, leaving 7 bases unmatched. The V gene's germline CDR1 is SGHKS and CDR2 YYEKEE (reference sequence). The CDR3 nucleotides are TGTGCCAGCGGACAAAACAGGGGCACCGGGGAGCTGTTTTTT. It is translated as CASGQNRGTGELFF.

The gene calls are TRBV25-1 and TRBJ2-5; the D is unclear. CDR3 length: 11 residues. In germline, CDR1 is MGHDK, CDR2 SYGVNS. Trimming removed 4 bases from V and 4 bases from J, with 4 bases in between. The CDR3 DNA is TGTGCCAGCAGTGCTCGAGAGACCCAGTACTTC. Its protein product is CASSARETQYF.

CDR3 sequence reads: CASSPVGTYEQYF. The CDR3 DNA reads TGTGCCAGCAGCCCGGTGGGCACCTACGAGCAGTACTTC. The V and J genes are TRBV11-1 and TRBJ2-7; no reliable D call. The CDR3 is 13 residues long. Looked up from germline, CDR1 is SGHAT and CDR2 is FQDESV (reference sequence). V was clipped by 5 bases and J by 2 bases, with 10 bases between them.

The chain is built from TRBV2 and TRBJ2-2; a possible D gene is TRBD1 (6 bases). The V and J ends lost 6 bases and 0 bases respectively, with 11 bases between them. The CDR3 extends over 15 amino acids. Germline loops: CDR1 SNHLY, CDR2 FYNNEI. CDR3 protein: CASSPDRTNTGELFF. CDR3 DNA: TGTGCCAGCAGCCCTGACAGGACGAACACCGGGGAGCTGTTTTTT.

This chain joins TRBV5-1 and TRBJ1-2; a possible D gene is TRBD1 (5 bases). CDR1 is SGHRS, CDR2 YFSETQ, per germline. Trimming cost V 0 bases and J 0 bases, with 15 bases left between them. CDR3 length equals 17 residues. The CDR3 region has the DNA TGCGCCAGCAGCTTGGGGGACGGAGAGACAGCTAACTATGGCTACACCTTC. It encodes CASSLGDGETANYGYTF.

V usage is TRBV7-8 and J usage is TRBJ2-7; 8 bases agree with TRBD1. This CDR3 contains 13 residues. The germline V gene encodes CDR1 SGHVS and CDR2 FQNEAQ. V shed 2 bases and J 3 bases; nucleotides not matched to a gene: 0. CDR3: CASSLTGGYEQYF. CDR3 nucleotides: TGTGCCAGCAGCTTAACAGGGGGCTACGAGCAGTACTTC.

The chain joins TRBV28 to TRBJ1-2, with 9 nucleotides matching TRBD1. This CDR3 comprises 13 residues. The germline gives CDR1 MDHEN, CDR2 SYDVKM. V dropped 4 bases and J dropped 6; count of bases not matched to a gene: 3. CDR3 nucleotide sequence: TGTGCCAGCAGTTCTTGGACAGGGGATGGCTACACCTTC. Its protein is CASSSWTGDGYTF.